The 12 T cell receptor beta chains below all came from one sample that was sequenced in a study of blood T cell repertoires in COVID-19. Data came from immunoSEQ multiplex PCR; TCRdb stores just in-frame clones and leaves some out. The sample includes 150,000 to 200,000 clones, about four fifths of them seen just once. Sequencing was carried out using peripheral blood. These receptors all come from an elderly woman with acute or convalescent COVID-19.

This chain links TRBV12-5 with TRBJ1-2, with D unresolved. Trimming pared 4 bases from V and 7 bases from J, leaving 16 bases between. The germline CDR1 and CDR2 sequences are LGHNT and FRNRAP. The CDR3 sequence is 14 residues long. The CDR3 DNA reads TGTGCTAGTGGTTCCCAGGAGGGATCGGGTGGCTACACCTTC. It codes for CASGSQEGSGGYTF.

V usage is TRBV3-1 (or the pseudogene TRBV3-2) and J usage is TRBJ1-1; unclear D gene. The CDR3 has 13 residues. V was cut by 11 bases and J by 0 bases, with 13 bases left in between. Germline V gene sequence: CDR1 LGHDT, CDR2 YNNKEL (reference sequence). The CDR3 DNA sequence: TGTGCCTCCGGGAGGGCAATGAACACTGAAGCTTTCTTT. It translates to CASGRAMNTEAFF.

This clone was detected only once. The chain carries TRBV5-1 and TRBJ2-1; 10 bases align to TRBD1. Trimming cost V 4 bases and J 14 bases; bases outside gene matches: 6. Germline V gene lookup returns CDR1 SGHRS and CDR2 YFSETQ. This CDR3 contains 12 residues. CDR3 DNA: TGCGCCAGCAGCCCCACGGACAGGGGGAAGTTCTTC. Translating it yields CASSPTDRGKFF.

The chain joins TRBV5-1 to TRBJ2-7; 8 bases agree with TRBD1. The CDR3 totals 13 residues. Germline trimming cut 4 bases from V and 5 bases from J; bases unmatched to any gene: 5. Germline assignment: CDR1 SGHRS and CDR2 YFSETQ. In nucleotides, the CDR3 is TGCGCCAGCAGCCAGGACAGGGTGGACGAGCAGTACTTC. Translation: CASSQDRVDEQYF.

The rearrangement joins TRBV28 to TRBJ2-2, with TRBD2 matching 11 bases. CDR3 size: 15 residues. The germline gives CDR1 MDHEN, CDR2 SYDVKM. J lost 5 bases, V lost 9 bases, and 8 bases had no gene match. The CDR3 bases are TGTGCCAGTAGAGATAGCGGGAGGGGGACCGGGGAGCTGTTTTTT. Translating gives CASRDSGRGTGELFF.

The V call is TRBV2, the J call TRBJ2-3; possible D gene TRBD2, 6 bases. This CDR3 is 13 amino acids long. Looked up from germline, CDR1 is SNHLY and CDR2 is FYNNEI. V was cut by 6 bases and J by 10 bases, with 17 bases left in between. In DNA form, the CDR3 reads TGTGCCAGCAGAGACAGCCGGGAGAAGCCGCAGTATTTT. Translation: CASRDSREKPQYF.

This clone was seen repeatedly, ten times or more. The rearrangement joins TRBV2 to TRBJ2-3; the D is unclear. CDR3 length: 14 residues. Trimming pared 4 bases from V and 2 bases from J, leaving 10 bases between. Germline-derived CDR1 and CDR2 are SNHLY and FYNNEI. For the CDR3, the DNA is TGTGCCAGCAGTGGCGAGGCAGACACAGATACGCAGTATTTT. This encodes CASSGEADTDTQYF.

The chain is built from TRBV30 and TRBJ1-1; D is uncertain. The CDR3 loop spans 15 amino acids. In germline, CDR1 is GTSNPN, CDR2 SVGIG (reference sequence). Trimming shortened V by 4 bases and J by 8 bases, and 23 bases separated the two germline ends. CDR3 bases: TGTGCCTGGAAATCCCCGAGACTCCTAGGATCGGAAGCTTTCTTT. Translated: CAWKSPRLLGSEAFF. Full variable domain (outside the CDR3, taken from reference TRBV30 and TRBJ1-1): SQTIHQWPATLVQPVGSPLSLECTVEGTSNPNLYWYRQAAGRGLQLLFYSVGIGQISSEVPQNLSASRPQDRQFILSSKKLLLSDSGFYLCAWKSPRLLGSEAFFGQGTRLTVV.

This clone was recorded a few times. The sample carries other DNA sequences with the same CDR3. The chain uses TRBV28 and TRBJ1-1; 11 positions match TRBD1. Germline loops: CDR1 MDHEN, CDR2 SYDVKM. V was pared by 6 bases and J by 0 bases, with 6 bases of the junction left unmatched. CDR3 length: 16 residues. CDR3 sequence (DNA): TGTGCCAGCAGCCTCCGGACAGGGGGCCTGAACACTGAAGCTTTCTTT. This encodes CASSLRTGGLNTEAFF.

The gene calls are TRBV6-5 and TRBJ2-1, with D possibly being TRBD2 (5 bases). Germline assignment: CDR1 MNHEY and CDR2 SVGAGI. Trimming removed 2 bases at V and 10 bases at J, with 15 bases between. This CDR3 is built from 14 residues. This chain's CDR3 is CASSYGRPRAEQFF. Written as DNA, the CDR3 is TGTGCCAGCAGTTACGGTCGGCCGCGGGCAGAGCAGTTCTTC.

CDR3 sequence: CASSTRGSNQPQHF. The CDR3 nucleotides are TGTGCCAGCAGTACCAGGGGTAGCAATCAGCCCCAGCATTTT. The chain employs TRBV28 and TRBJ1-5, with D maybe TRBD1 (6 bases). Germline V gene lookup returns CDR1 MDHEN and CDR2 SYDVKM. Trimming removed 5 bases from V and 0 bases from J, with 8 bases in between. The CDR3 spans 14 residues.

This clone was seen a single time. J is TRBJ1-3 and V is TRBV5-1; no clear D. Germline CDR1 reads SGHRS; CDR2 reads YFSETQ. The CDR3 totals 15 residues. V lost 0 bases, J lost 0 bases, and 7 bases lay in between. The CDR3 protein is CASSLAGSSGNTIYF. Written as DNA, the CDR3 is TGCGCCAGCAGCTTGGCGGGGTCCTCTGGAAACACCATATATTTT.